The 3 T cell receptor beta chains reported below all come from one sample, sequenced in a study of Graves' ophthalmopathy and Graves' hyperthyroidism. Amplified material comprised TCR beta CDR3 regions derived from RNA transcripts. First-round RT-PCR employed HTBI primers, with a second-round multiplex PCR after it. TCRdb re-called the multiplex PCR reads with MiXCR, one entry per CDR3 protein. Of 260,000 or so distinct CDR3 sequences in the sample, less than 55% are singletons; the top ten hold less than 50%. Sequenced input: peripheral blood. These receptors all stem from an adult man with Graves' ophthalmopathy.

In this sample, this clonotype turned up a few times. The rearrangement uses TRBV7-8 and TRBJ2-7; 9 bases agree with TRBD1. With 6 bases clipped from V and 5 bases from J, the junction kept 8 bases outside the gene matches. This CDR3 is built from 14 residues. Looked up from germline, CDR1 is SGHVS and CDR2 is FQNEAQ. This CDR3 reads CASRSGTGLDEQYF. The CDR3, as DNA: TGTGCCAGCAGATCCGGGACAGGGTTGGACGAGCAGTACTTC.

The chain carries TRBV9 and TRBJ1-2; 7 bases fit TRBD1. This CDR3 has 15 amino acids. Germline CDR1 SGDLS, CDR2 YYNGEE. J gave up 0 bases and V 2 bases, and 4 bases lay outside the gene matches. The CDR3 sequence is CASSVGQYSNYGYTF. In DNA form, the CDR3 reads TGTGCCAGCAGCGTGGGACAGTACTCTAACTATGGCTACACCTTC.

The V and J genes are TRBV7-2 and TRBJ1-2, with TRBD1 identical over 7 bases. Trimming at V came to 1 base and at J to 8 bases, leaving 4 bases not matched to a gene. CDR3 length: 13 residues. Germline V gene data show CDR1 as SGHTA and CDR2 as FQGNSA. The CDR3 region is CASSLGNRGGYTF. Written as DNA, the CDR3 is TGTGCCAGCAGCTTAGGGAACAGGGGAGGCTACACCTTC.